This T cell receptor beta chain was retrieved from a study of blood T cell repertoires in COVID-19. In the source study's methods: Amplification from reference gene primers served as the basis for estimated nucleated cell counts. Sequencing was performed with immunoSEQ multiplex PCR; in TCRdb, only in-frame clones are kept and a portion is missing. The D gene and trimming were derived from the DNA, and the V and J assignments and clone size from that table. The table has about 140,000 clones, around 87% seen once. Trimming stripped 5 bases from V and 4 bases from J, with 11 bases between. Looked up from germline, CDR1 is MNHEY and CDR2 is SMNVEV (reference sequence). The CDR3 length is 13 residues.

The receptor was isolated from a woman between 35 and 50 years old with acute or convalescent COVID-19. The sample was peripheral blood. The V and J genes are TRBV27 and TRBJ1-2; D not certain. The CDR3 coding sequence is TGTGCCAGCAGTCCTCTGACAAGCTATGGCTACACCTTC. Its protein is CASSPLTSYGYTF.